These 16 T cell receptor beta chains were sequenced from one sample in a study of control samples from healthy donors and cancer patients. TCRdb's table, derived via immunoSEQ multiplex PCR, lists solely in-frame clones and lacks some. Of approximately 120,000 clones in the sample, roughly nine tenths were seen once. Sequenced material: blood. Receptors originate from a young man in good health.

V and J are TRBV10-3 and TRBJ1-1; no definite D call. This CDR3 spans 15 amino acids. Germline CDR1 reads ENHRY; CDR2 reads SYGVKD. Trimming cost V 9 bases and J 4 bases, with 21 bases left between them. The DNA of the CDR3 is TGTGCCATACGACCGGGCCGAGGGCCTTCCACTGAAGCTTTCTTT. This encodes CAIRPGRGPSTEAFF.

This chain links TRBV18 with TRBJ1-2; D unresolved. Germline V gene lookup returns CDR1 KGHSH and CDR2 LQKENI. The V end was cut by 2 bases, the J end by 5 bases, with 6 bases between. The CDR3 consists of 12 residues. The CDR3 DNA sequence: TGTGCCAGCTCACCAGAAAGTTATGGCTACACCTTC. Its protein is CASSPESYGYTF.

This clone was seen only a few times. The chain couples TRBV7-3 to TRBJ2-6; 8 positions agree with TRBD1. With 4 bases clipped from V and 5 bases from J, the junction kept 4 bases outside the gene matches. CDR1 is SGHTA, CDR2 FQGTGA, per germline. The CDR3 is made up of 15 amino acids. The CDR3 loop is CASSSRQGRANVLTF. For the CDR3, the DNA is TGTGCCAGCAGCTCCCGACAGGGGAGGGCCAACGTCCTGACTTTC.

The table lists this clone with a few counts. This chain uses TRBV15 with TRBJ1-1; tentatively, D is TRBD1 (5 bases). Looked up from germline, CDR1 is LNHNV and CDR2 is YYDKDF (reference sequence). This CDR3 is built from 12 residues. The V end lost 3 bases, the J end lost 8 bases, and 10 bases lay between the germline ends. The CDR3 sequence is CATSRVGGEAFF. The CDR3 DNA follows: TGTGCCACCAGCAGGGTGGGGGGAGAAGCTTTCTTT.

A single count supports this clone. This chain links TRBV19 with TRBJ1-2, with D possibly matching TRBD1 (5 bases). Germline assignment: CDR1 LNHDA and CDR2 SQIVND (reference sequence). This CDR3 has 13 residues. Trimming shortened V by 5 bases and J by 6 bases, and 13 bases separated the two germline ends. CDR3 DNA sequence: TGTGCCAGTAGTGGCCGGTCAGGGAATGGCTACACCTTC. It translates to CASSGRSGNGYTF.

The chain is built from TRBV23-1 and TRBJ1-4; a possible D gene is TRBD1 (5 bases). TRBV23-1 is given ORF status, its function remaining uncertain. V shed 7 bases and J shed 0 bases, with 15 bases lying between them. The CDR3 totals 16 residues. CDR3 amino acids: CASINPSTATNEKLFF. The CDR3 region has the DNA TGCGCCAGCATCAATCCTTCGACAGCAACTAATGAAAAACTGTTTTTT.

V is TRBV29-1 and J is TRBJ2-6; D remains ambiguous. V shed 6 bases and J shed 4 bases, with 22 bases lying between them. CDR1 and CDR2 from the germline V gene are SQVTM and ANQGSEA. CDR3 length: 17 amino acids. The CDR3 DNA follows: TGCAGCGTGACAAGTGCCGGTACGTTGATCGGGGCCAACGTCCTGACTTTC. This gives the protein CSVTSAGTLIGANVLTF.

The chain is built from TRBV12-3 or TRBV12-4 and TRBJ2-6, with D unresolved. Trimming took 6 bases from V and 2 from J, leaving 5 bases between them. The CDR3 is made up of 13 amino acids. The CDR3 is CASSLPGANVLTF. DNA for the CDR3: TGTGCCAGCAGCTTACCTGGGGCCAACGTCCTGACTTTC.

The gene calls are TRBV19 and TRBJ2-7; perhaps TRBD2 as D (6 bases). V was clipped by 5 bases and J by 6 bases, with 17 bases between them. CDR3 length: 14 amino acids. Germline CDR1 and CDR2: LNHDA and SQIVND (reference sequence). The CDR3 sequence is CASSSGTGLPEQYF. The DNA of the CDR3 is TGTGCCAGTAGTTCAGGAACCGGACTACCCGAGCAGTACTTC.

The V gene is TRBV10-1, the J gene TRBJ2-1; 16 bases are shared with TRBD2. The junction had 2 bases not matched to a gene; V was cut back by 2 bases and J by 7 bases. The length of the CDR3 is 16 residues. Germline CDR1 WNHNN, CDR2 SYGVQD (reference sequence). CDR3 amino acids: CASSEGTSGRGNEQFF. CDR3 coding DNA: TGCGCCAGCAGTGAGGGGACTAGCGGGAGGGGGAATGAGCAGTTCTTC.

The V gene is TRBV19, the J gene TRBJ1-6; D ambiguous. V dropped 5 bases and J dropped 8 bases, with 16 bases sitting between them. The germline V gene encodes CDR1 LNHDA and CDR2 SQIVND (reference sequence). CDR3 length: 15 amino acids. The CDR3 DNA sequence: TGTGCCAGTAGTGACCTTTTGAGGAGGGATTCACCCCTCCACTTT. Amino acids: CASSDLLRRDSPLHF.

This rearrangement joins TRBV6-5 to TRBJ2-7, with 7 bases lining up with TRBD2. V dropped 7 bases and J dropped 4; count of bases not matched to a gene: 13. This CDR3 is 15 amino acids long. Germline V gene lookup returns CDR1 MNHEY and CDR2 SVGAGI. The CDR3 here is CASNADWEGRYEQYF. DNA for the CDR3: TGTGCCAGCAATGCCGATTGGGAGGGCCGGTACGAGCAGTACTTC.

The chain employs TRBV4-2 and TRBJ1-4; D gene ambiguous. Germline lookup yields CDR1 LGHNA and CDR2 YNFKEQ. The CDR3 is 15 amino acids. With 8 bases removed from V and 4 bases from J, the gap between germline ends came to 17 bases. The CDR3 protein is CASSFSRQLNEKLFF. For the CDR3, the DNA is TGTGCCAGCTCTTTCTCACGGCAGCTTAATGAAAAACTGTTTTTT.

This chain uses TRBV7-4 with TRBJ2-7, with D perhaps being TRBD1 or TRBD2 (5 bases each). The V and J ends lost 5 bases and 3 bases respectively, with 11 bases between them. This CDR3 comprises 13 residues. CDR1 is SGHVT and CDR2 is SQSDAQ in the germline V gene. The DNA of the CDR3 is TGTGCCAGCAGCCACGGGACCCTCTACGAGCAGTACTTC. Translation: CASSHGTLYEQYF.

The chain carries TRBV7-9 and TRBJ2-2, with D maybe TRBD1 (6 bases). This CDR3 region has 12 residues. Germline V CDR1 and CDR2: SEHNR, FQNEAQ (reference sequence). Between the trimmed V and J ends, which lost 8 bases and 6 bases, there was a span of 10 bases. The chain's CDR3 is CASGTGSGELFF. CDR3 coding DNA: TGTGCCAGCGGCACAGGGTCCGGGGAGCTGTTTTTT.

The rearrangement joins TRBV5-1 to TRBJ2-7; D is unclear. CDR1 is SGHRS and CDR2 is YFSETQ in the germline V gene. CDR3 length equals 18 residues. Trimming stripped 0 bases from V and 1 base from J, with 20 bases between. CDR3 residues: CASSLATRQVAISYEQYF. CDR3 nucleotides: TGCGCCAGCAGCTTGGCCACTCGGCAAGTAGCTATATCCTACGAGCAGTACTTC.